This T cell receptor beta chain was captured by sequencing in a study of circulating CD8 cells and anti-PD-1 response in melanoma. Study conclusions and caveats: Only baseline and M1 samples entered the published repertoire comparisons.

Live CD3+CD8+TCRalphabeta+ cells were sorted into four subsets by PD-1 and/or TIGIT. This clonotype is categorized as large. No antigen is known for it. Using around 15 ng of total RNA, TCR libraries were made with the QIAseq Immune Repertoire TCR panel. MiXCR was run by TCRdb on the reads, yielding one entry per CDR3 protein. The sample includes more than 250 distinct CDR3 sequences, under 14% seen only once; the top ten take 64%. CDR3 length equals 18 residues. This TCR derives from a human donor with melanoma. This chain joins TRBV21-1 and TRBJ2-7; the D call of TRBD2 is as the table states it, not checked on the DNA. TRBV21-1 has pseudogene status. The sample here was CD8+ T cells from PBMCs, taken at baseline or after one month of anti-PD-1 therapy (not recorded which). CDR3 residues: CASSTAASGGGSSYEQYF. The CDR3 bases are TGTGCCAGCAGCACAGCGGCTAGCGGGGGGGGCTCCTCCTACGAGCAGTACTTC.